The sequence of this T cell receptor beta chain was determined in a study of blood T cells in healthy people across ages. CDR1 SGHTA and CDR2 FQGNSA come from the germline V gene. With 4 bases removed from V and 0 bases from J, the gap between germline ends came to 11 bases. CDR3 length equals 15 residues. A second PCR of 7 to 11 cycles used a sample-barcoded 5' primer and a J-beta primer mix. Each CDR3 protein is one row after TCRdb ran MiXCR on the 5' RACE reads. This table has some 760,000 distinct CDR3 sequences, around 25% appearing once. These data were also filed under a second study, of T cells of mothers and their children. As that study records: The study recruited a few healthy Caucasian mothers and their six children as donors. None of the identified T cell clones proved to be persistent microchimeric clones.

The sequenced sample consisted of blood. V and J are TRBV7-2 and TRBJ2-3; D is ambiguous. The source of this sequence is a boy aged 10-17 years in good health. DNA of the CDR3: TGTGCCAGCAGCTCGTGGTGGGGTAGCACAGATACGCAGTATTTT. Residues: CASSSWWGSTDTQYF.